Sequencing of this T cell receptor beta chain was carried out in a study of T cells expressing NK-cell markers. Overall study context: The TCR beta repertoires were obtained from sorted CD3+CD56+NKG2C+, CD3+CD56+NKG2C- and CD3+CD56-NKG2C+ T cells. Most of the eight sequenced donors were HCMV-seropositive; one was seronegative. General study points: The same clonotypes also predominated in the CD3+CD56-NKG2C+ fraction of four donors.

TCRdb re-called the 5' RACE reads and gives one entry per CDR3 protein, without DNA. The specimen's table records about 460,000 distinct CDR3 sequences. Regarding this clonotype: Antigen: not known.

Germline V gene lookup returns CDR1 MNHNY and CDR2 SVGAGI (reference sequence). The CDR3 totals 13 residues. This TCR was recovered from a woman aged 45-59 years in good health. What was sequenced was blood T cells: a sorted CD56 or NKG2C T cell subset, CD4+ or CD8+ T cells, or bulk PBMC T cells (not recorded which). The chain uses TRBV6-6 and TRBJ1-2. The CDR3 here is CASRKDFNYGYTF.